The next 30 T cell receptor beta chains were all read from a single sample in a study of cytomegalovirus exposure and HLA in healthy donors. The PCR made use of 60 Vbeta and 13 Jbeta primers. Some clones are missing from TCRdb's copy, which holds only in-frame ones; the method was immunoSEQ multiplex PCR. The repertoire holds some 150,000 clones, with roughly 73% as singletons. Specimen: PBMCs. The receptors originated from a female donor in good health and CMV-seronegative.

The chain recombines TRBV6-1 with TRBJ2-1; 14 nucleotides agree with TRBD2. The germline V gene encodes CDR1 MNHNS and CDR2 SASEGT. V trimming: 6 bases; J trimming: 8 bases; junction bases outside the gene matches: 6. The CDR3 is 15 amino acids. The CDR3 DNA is TGTGCCAGCAGGGGGACTAGCGGGAGTAGATATGAGCAGTTCTTC. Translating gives CASRGTSGSRYEQFF.

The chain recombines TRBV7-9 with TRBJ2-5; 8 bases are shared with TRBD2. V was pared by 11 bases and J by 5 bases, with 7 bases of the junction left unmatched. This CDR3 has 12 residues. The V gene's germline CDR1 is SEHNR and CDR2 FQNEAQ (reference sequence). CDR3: CASEREWETQYF. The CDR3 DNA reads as TGTGCCTCGGAGCGGGAGTGGGAGACCCAGTACTTC.

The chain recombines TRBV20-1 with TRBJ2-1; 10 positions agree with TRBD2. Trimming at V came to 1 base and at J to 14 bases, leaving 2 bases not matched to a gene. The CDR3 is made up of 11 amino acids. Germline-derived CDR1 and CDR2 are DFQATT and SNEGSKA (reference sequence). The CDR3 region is CSARAGTSEFF. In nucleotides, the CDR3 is TGCAGTGCTAGAGCCGGGACTAGCGAGTTCTTC.

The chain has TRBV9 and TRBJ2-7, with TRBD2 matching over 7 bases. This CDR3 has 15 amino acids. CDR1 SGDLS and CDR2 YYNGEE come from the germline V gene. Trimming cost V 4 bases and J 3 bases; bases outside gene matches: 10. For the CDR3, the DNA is TGTGCCAGCAGCCCGCGAGGAGCGGGATTCTACGAGCAGTACTTC. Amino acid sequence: CASSPRGAGFYEQYF.

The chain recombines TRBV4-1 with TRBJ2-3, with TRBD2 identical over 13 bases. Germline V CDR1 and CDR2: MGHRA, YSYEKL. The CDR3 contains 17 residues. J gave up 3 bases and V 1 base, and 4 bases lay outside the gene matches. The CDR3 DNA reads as TGCGCCAGCAGCCAAGCACAACTAGCGGGGGGGACAGATACGCAGTATTTT. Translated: CASSQAQLAGGTDTQYF.

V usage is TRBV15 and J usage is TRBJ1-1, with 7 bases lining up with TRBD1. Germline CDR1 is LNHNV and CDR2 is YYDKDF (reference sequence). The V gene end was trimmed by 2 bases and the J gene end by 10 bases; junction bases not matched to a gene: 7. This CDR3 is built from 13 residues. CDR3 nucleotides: TGTGCCACCAGCAGAAGACAGGGACGAGGAGCTTTCTTT. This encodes CATSRRQGRGAFF.

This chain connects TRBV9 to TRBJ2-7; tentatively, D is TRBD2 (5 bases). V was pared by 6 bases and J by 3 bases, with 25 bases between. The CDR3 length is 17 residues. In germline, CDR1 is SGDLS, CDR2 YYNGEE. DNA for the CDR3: TGTGCCAGCACCATATACCTTCGGATTAAAGGACTCTACGAGCAGTACTTC. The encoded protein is CASTIYLRIKGLYEQYF.

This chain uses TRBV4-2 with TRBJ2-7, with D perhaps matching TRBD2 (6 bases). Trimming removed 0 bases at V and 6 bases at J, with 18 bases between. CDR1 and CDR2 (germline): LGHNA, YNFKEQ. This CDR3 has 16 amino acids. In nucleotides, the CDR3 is TGTGCCAGCAGCCAAGATTTGGCGGGGTCCCCCTCCGAGCAGTACTTC. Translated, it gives CASSQDLAGSPSEQYF.

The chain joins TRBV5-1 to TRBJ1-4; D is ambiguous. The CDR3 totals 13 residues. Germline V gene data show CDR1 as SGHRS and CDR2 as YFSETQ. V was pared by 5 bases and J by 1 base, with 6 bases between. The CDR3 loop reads CASSRLTNEKLFF. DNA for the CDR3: TGCGCCAGCAGTCGGTTAACTAATGAAAAACTGTTTTTT.

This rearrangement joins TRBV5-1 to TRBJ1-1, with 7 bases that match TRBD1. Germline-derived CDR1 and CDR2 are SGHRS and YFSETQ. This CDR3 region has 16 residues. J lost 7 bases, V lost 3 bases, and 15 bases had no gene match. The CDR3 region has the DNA TGCGCCAGCAGCTCCGGACAGGCCCCCCGAGGGAGTGAAGCTTTCTTT. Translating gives CASSSGQAPRGSEAFF. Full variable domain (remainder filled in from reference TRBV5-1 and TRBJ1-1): KAGVTQTPRYLIKTRGQQVTLSCSPISGHRSVSWYQQTPGQGLQFLFEYFSETQRNKGNFPGRFSGRQFSNSRSEMNVSTLELGDSALYLCASSSGQAPRGSEAFFGQGTRLTVV.

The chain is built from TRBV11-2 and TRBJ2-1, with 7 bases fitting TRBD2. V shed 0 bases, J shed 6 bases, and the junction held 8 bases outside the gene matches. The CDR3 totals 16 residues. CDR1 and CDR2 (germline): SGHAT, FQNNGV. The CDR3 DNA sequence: TGTGCCAGCAGCTTAGATTGGGCGGGAGTTCGCAATGAGCAGTTCTTC. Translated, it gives CASSLDWAGVRNEQFF.

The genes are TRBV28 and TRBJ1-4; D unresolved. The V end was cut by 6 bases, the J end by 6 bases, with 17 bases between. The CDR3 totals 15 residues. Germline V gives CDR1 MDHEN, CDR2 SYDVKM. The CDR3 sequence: CASRTPGTEYEKLFF. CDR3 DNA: TGTGCCAGCAGGACACCCGGCACAGAGTATGAAAAACTGTTTTTT.

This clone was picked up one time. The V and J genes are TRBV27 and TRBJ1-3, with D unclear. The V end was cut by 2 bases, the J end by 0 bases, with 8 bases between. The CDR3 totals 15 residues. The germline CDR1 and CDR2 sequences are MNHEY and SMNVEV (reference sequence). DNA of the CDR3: TGTGCCAGCAGTTTAACTCATAGCTCTGGAAACACCATATATTTT. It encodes CASSLTHSSGNTIYF.

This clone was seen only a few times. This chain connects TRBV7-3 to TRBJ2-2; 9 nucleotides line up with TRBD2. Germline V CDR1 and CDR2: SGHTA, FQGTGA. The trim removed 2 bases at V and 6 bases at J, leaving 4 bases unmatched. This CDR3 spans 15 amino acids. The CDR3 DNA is TGTGCCAGCAGCTTACGTAGCGGGAGTTCCGGGGAGCTGTTTTTT. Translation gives CASSLRSGSSGELFF.

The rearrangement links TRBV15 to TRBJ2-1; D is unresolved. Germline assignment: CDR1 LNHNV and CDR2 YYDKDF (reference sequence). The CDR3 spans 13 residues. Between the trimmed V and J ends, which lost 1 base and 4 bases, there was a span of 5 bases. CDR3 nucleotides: TGTGCCACCAGCAGAGTTCTTTACAATGAGCAGTTCTTC. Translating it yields CATSRVLYNEQFF.

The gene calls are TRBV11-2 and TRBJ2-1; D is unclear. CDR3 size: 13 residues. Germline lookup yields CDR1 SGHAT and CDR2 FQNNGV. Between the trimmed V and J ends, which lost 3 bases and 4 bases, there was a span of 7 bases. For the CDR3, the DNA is TGTGCCAGCAGCTTTCAACAGTACAATGAGCAGTTCTTC. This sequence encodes CASSFQQYNEQFF.

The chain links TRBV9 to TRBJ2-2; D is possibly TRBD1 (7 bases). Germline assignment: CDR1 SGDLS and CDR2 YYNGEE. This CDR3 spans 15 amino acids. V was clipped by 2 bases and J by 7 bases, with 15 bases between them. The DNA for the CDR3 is TGTGCCAGCAGCGTCAGGGGGGAGCCGAGCGGGGAGCTGTTTTTT. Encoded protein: CASSVRGEPSGELFF.

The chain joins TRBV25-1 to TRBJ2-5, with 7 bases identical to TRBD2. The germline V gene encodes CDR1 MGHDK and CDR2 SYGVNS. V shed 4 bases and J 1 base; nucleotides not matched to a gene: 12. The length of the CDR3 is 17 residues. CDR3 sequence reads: CASSGTLGSGGQETQYF. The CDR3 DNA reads TGTGCCAGCAGTGGGACCCTTGGGTCGGGGGGCCAAGAGACCCAGTACTTC.

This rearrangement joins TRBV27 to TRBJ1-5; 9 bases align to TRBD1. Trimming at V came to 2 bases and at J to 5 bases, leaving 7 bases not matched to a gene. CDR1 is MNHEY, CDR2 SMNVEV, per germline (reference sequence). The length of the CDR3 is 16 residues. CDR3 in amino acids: CASSLGAGTGHQPQHF. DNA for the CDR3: TGTGCCAGCAGTTTAGGAGCCGGGACAGGGCATCAGCCCCAGCATTTT.

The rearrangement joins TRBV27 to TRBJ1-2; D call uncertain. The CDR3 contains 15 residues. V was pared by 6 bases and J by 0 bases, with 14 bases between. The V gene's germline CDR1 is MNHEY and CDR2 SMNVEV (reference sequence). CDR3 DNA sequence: TGTGCCAGCAGCAAGACCGAGGGTCCTAACTATGGCTACACCTTC. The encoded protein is CASSKTEGPNYGYTF.

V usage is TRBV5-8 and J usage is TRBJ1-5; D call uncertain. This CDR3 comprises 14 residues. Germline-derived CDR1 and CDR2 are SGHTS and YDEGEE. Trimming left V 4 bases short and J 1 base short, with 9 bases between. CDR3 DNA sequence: TGTGCCAGCAGCCCCACCAGGAGCAATCAGCCCCAGCATTTT. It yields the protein CASSPTRSNQPQHF.

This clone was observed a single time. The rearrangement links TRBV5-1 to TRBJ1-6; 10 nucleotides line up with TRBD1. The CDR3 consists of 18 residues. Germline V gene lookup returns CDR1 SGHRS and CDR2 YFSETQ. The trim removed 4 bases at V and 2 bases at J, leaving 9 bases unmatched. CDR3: CASSPNRDRGTYNSPLHF. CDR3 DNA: TGCGCCAGCAGCCCTAACCGGGACAGGGGTACCTATAATTCACCCCTCCACTTT.

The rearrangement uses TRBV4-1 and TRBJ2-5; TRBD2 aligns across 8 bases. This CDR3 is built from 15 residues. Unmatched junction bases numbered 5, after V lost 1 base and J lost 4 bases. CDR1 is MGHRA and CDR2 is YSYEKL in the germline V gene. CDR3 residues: CASSQVSLAGETQYF. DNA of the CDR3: TGCGCCAGCAGCCAAGTTAGCCTAGCGGGAGAGACCCAGTACTTC.

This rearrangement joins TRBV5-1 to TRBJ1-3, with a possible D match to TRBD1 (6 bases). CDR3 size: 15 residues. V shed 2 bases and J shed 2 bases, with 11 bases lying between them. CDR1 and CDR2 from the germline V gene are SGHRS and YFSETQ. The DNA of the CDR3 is TGCGCCAGCAGCTTTACAGGGAGCGCTGGAAACACCATATATTTT. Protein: CASSFTGSAGNTIYF.

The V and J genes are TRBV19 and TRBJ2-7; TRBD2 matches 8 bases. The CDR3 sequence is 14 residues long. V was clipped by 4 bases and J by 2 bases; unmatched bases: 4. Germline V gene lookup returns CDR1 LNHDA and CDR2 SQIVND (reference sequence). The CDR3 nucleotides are TGTGCCAGTAGTACCCCGGGAGGGACCTACGAGCAGTACTTC. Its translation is CASSTPGGTYEQYF.

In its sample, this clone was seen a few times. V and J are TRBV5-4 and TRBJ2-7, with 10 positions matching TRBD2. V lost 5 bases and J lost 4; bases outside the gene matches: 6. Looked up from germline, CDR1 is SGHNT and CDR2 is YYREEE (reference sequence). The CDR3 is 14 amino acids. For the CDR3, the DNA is TGTGCCAGCAGGGCAGCGGGAGGGCCTTACGAGCAGTACTTC. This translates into CASRAAGGPYEQYF. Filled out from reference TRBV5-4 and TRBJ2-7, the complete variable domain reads ETGVTQSPTHLIKTRGQQVTLRCSSQSGHNTVSWYQQALGQGPQFIFQYYREEENGRGNFPPRFSGLQFPNYSSELNVNALELDDSALYLCASRAAGGPYEQYFGPGTRLTVT.

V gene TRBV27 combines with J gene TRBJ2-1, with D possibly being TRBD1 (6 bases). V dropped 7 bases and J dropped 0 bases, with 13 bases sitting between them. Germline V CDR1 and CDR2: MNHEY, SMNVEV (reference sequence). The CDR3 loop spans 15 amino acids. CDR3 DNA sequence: TGTGCCAGCACCGTGGACAGTTTCTCCTACAATGAGCAGTTCTTC. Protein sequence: CASTVDSFSYNEQFF.

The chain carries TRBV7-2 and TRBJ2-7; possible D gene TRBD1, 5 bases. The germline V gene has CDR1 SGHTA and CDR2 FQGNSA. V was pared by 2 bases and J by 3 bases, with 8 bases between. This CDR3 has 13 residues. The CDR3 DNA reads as TGTGCCAGCAGCTTAAGGCAGGGCTACGAGCAGTACTTC. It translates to CASSLRQGYEQYF.

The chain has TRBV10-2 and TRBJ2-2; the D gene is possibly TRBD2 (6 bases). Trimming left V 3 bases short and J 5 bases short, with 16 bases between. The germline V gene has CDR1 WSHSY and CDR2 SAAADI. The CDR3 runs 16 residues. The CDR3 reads CASSEMRPRGTGELFF. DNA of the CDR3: TGCGCCAGCAGTGAAATGAGACCACGGGGGACCGGGGAGCTGTTTTTT.

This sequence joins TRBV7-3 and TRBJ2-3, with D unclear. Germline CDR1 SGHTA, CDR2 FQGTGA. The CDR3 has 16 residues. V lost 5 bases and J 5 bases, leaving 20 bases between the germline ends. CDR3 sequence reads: CASSPSIVGVIDTQYF. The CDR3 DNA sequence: TGTGCCAGCAGCCCGTCGATTGTGGGCGTGATAGATACGCAGTATTTT.